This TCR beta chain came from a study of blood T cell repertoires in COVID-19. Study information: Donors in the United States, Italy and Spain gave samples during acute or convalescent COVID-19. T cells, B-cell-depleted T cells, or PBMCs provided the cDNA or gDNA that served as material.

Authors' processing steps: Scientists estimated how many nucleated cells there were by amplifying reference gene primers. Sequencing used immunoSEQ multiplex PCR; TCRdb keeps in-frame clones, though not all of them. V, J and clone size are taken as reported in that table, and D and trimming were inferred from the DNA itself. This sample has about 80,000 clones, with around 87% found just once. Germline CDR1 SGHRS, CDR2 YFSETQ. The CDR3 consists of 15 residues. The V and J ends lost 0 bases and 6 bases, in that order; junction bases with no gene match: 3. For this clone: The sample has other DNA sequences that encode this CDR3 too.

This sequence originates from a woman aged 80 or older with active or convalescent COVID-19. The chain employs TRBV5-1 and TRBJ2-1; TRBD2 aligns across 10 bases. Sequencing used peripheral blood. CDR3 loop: CASSLGLAGVNEQFF. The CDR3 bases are TGCGCCAGCAGCTTGGGCCTAGCGGGAGTCAATGAGCAGTTCTTC.